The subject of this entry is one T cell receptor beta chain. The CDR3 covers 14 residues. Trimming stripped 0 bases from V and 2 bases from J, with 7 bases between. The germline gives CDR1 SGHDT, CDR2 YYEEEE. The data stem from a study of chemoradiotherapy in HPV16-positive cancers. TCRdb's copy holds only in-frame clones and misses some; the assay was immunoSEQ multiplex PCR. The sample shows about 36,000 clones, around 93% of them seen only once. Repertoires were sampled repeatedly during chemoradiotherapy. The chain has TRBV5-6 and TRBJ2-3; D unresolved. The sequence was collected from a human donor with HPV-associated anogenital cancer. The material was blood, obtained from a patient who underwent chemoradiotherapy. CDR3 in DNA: TGTGCCAGCAGCTTGGCCCGTATCACAGATACGCAGTATTTT. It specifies CASSLARITDTQYF.